These 4 T cell receptor beta chains were sequenced from one sample in a study of blood T cells in healthy people across ages. Primers used in a second PCR of roughly 6 to 11 cycles were a sample-barcoded 5' primer and a J-beta primer mix. TCRdb re-derived calls from the 5' RACE reads in MiXCR, one entry per CDR3 protein. The sample includes fewer than 2 million distinct CDR3 sequences, 35% to 50% of them seen just once. Material for sequencing was blood. The source is a human donor in good health.

This clonotype has just a few counts. The chain joins TRBV10-3 to TRBJ1-1; unclear D gene. The CDR3 consists of 13 residues. Germline CDR1 is ENHRY and CDR2 is SYGVKD. Trimming removed 3 bases at V and 3 bases at J, with 8 bases between. CDR3 residues: CAISDPIDTEAFF. CDR3 DNA: TGTGCCATCAGTGACCCAATAGACACTGAAGCTTTCTTT.

This clonotype was picked up a small number of times. The gene calls are TRBV7-6 and TRBJ1-1, with a tentative D call TRBD1 (6 bases). The CDR3 covers 15 residues. Trimming took 1 base from V and 7 from J, leaving 16 bases between them. Germline assignment: CDR1 SGHVS and CDR2 FNYEAQ. CDR3 coding DNA: TGTGCCAGCAGCTTAGGGCCAGGGGACGGTGATGAAGCTTTCTTT. This sequence encodes CASSLGPGDGDEAFF.

The V and J genes are TRBV7-9 and TRBJ2-7; a possible D gene is TRBD1 (6 bases). V lost 5 bases, J lost 6 bases, and 17 bases lay in between. This CDR3 spans 14 amino acids. The germline V gene has CDR1 SEHNR and CDR2 FQNEAQ (reference sequence). The CDR3 bases are TGTGCCAGCAGCATATCCGCAACAGGGTCCGAGCAGTACTTC. Translation: CASSISATGSEQYF.

This clonotype was counted between two and nine times. V is TRBV5-1 and J is TRBJ2-3; D perhaps matches TRBD2 (6 bases). The V gene's germline CDR1 is SGHRS and CDR2 YFSETQ. The CDR3 loop spans 15 amino acids. Trimming removed 5 bases from V and 1 base from J, with 14 bases in between. The CDR3 nucleotides are TGCGCCAGCAGTTTGTGGGGGGACCGCACAGATACGCAGTATTTT. Residues: CASSLWGDRTDTQYF.